This is a list of T cell receptor beta chains from one sample in a study of blood T cell repertoires in COVID-19. The method was immunoSEQ multiplex PCR; TCRdb's version includes in-frame clones alone and lacks a portion of them. The sample carries 100,000 to 120,000 clones, 81% recorded once. Sequencing was carried out using peripheral blood. All receptors derive from a man older than 75 with acute or convalescent COVID-19. CDR3s include the opening cysteine and the closing phenylalanine or tryptophan. Each record gives: J gene, V gene, D gene, clone size, CDR3 DNA, CDR3 protein. D genes are given only for firm matches. Rows may omit the clone size; those that give it use once, few, many or a size class.

j_gene: TRBJ2-1
v_gene: TRBV19
d_gene: TRBD2
abundance: NA
CDR3nt: TGTGCCAGTAGTCTGGACGGGAGGGCACACAATGAGCAGTTCTTC
CDR3aa: CASSLDGRAHNEQFF

j_gene: TRBJ1-5
v_gene: TRBV6-1
d_gene: NA
abundance: once
CDR3nt: TGTGCCAGCAGTGAAGTAGGTACGCGGGGGATAGATCAGCCCCAGCATTTT
CDR3aa: CASSEVGTRGIDQPQHF

j_gene: TRBJ2-2
v_gene: TRBV9
d_gene: TRBD1
abundance: NA
CDR3nt: TGTGCCAGCAGCGCCATGACAGGGTTCACCGGGGAGCTGTTTTTT
CDR3aa: CASSAMTGFTGELFF

j_gene: TRBJ2-5
v_gene: TRBV28
d_gene: NA
abundance: NA
CDR3nt: TGTGCCAGCAGTTTAGGGCAGGGGGGACGGTACTTC
CDR3aa: CASSLGQGGRYF

j_gene: TRBJ1-2
v_gene: TRBV5-1
d_gene: NA
abundance: NA
CDR3nt: TGCGCCAGCAGCTTGGACGGCTATGGCTACACCTTC
CDR3aa: CASSLDGYGYTF

j_gene: TRBJ2-3
v_gene: TRBV2
d_gene: TRBD1
abundance: NA
CDR3nt: TGTGCCAGCAATTTACCGGGACAGGGGGCCACAGATACGCAGTATTTT
CDR3aa: CASNLPGQGATDTQYF

j_gene: TRBJ1-1
v_gene: TRBV1
d_gene: NA
abundance: NA
CDR3nt: TGCACCAGCAGCCAACAATACCTATACAGGGGCGCGGCAGCTTTCTTT
CDR3aa: CTSSQQYLYRGAAAFF

j_gene: TRBJ1-1
v_gene: TRBV7-2
d_gene: TRBD1
abundance: NA
CDR3nt: TGTGCCAGCAGCTTACGGGACAGACAAAACACTGAAGCTTTCTTT
CDR3aa: CASSLRDRQNTEAFF

j_gene: TRBJ1-5
v_gene: TRBV28
d_gene: NA
abundance: NA
CDR3nt: TGTGCCAGCAACAGGAGGCCCCAGCATTTT
CDR3aa: CASNRRPQHF

j_gene: TRBJ2-5
v_gene: TRBV5-4
d_gene: TRBD2
abundance: NA
CDR3nt: TGTGCCAGCAGCTTGGGAGGGACTAGCGGTAGGGAGACCCAGTACTTC
CDR3aa: CASSLGGTSGRETQYF

j_gene: TRBJ1-1
v_gene: TRBV19
d_gene: TRBD1
abundance: NA
CDR3nt: TGTGCCAGTAGTACACCGGGACAGCCCTCGAACACTGAAGCTTTCTTT
CDR3aa: CASSTPGQPSNTEAFF

j_gene: TRBJ2-2
v_gene: TRBV7-3
d_gene: NA
abundance: NA
CDR3nt: TGTGCCAGCAGCCCCGACAGCAACACCGGGGAGCTGTTTTTT
CDR3aa: CASSPDSNTGELFF

j_gene: TRBJ1-2
v_gene: TRBV6-4
d_gene: NA
abundance: once
CDR3nt: TGTGCCAGCAGTGACTCGGGGACAAGGGGCTATGGCTACACCTTC
CDR3aa: CASSDSGTRGYGYTF

j_gene: TRBJ2-2
v_gene: TRBV12-5
d_gene: NA
abundance: NA
CDR3nt: TGTGCTAGTGGTCTGAACACCGGGGAGCTGTTTTTT
CDR3aa: CASGLNTGELFF